This note documents a single TCR beta chain sequence. This sample is drawn from a study of CD8+ T cells in alopecia areata. As the sequencing template, cDNA was produced by extracting RNA and reverse transcribing it. Assay: immunoSEQ multiplex PCR; the TCRdb copy retains only in-frame clones and omits some. In the table there are roughly 210,000 clones, around two fifths of which are singletons. The treatment: oral pan-JAK inhibitor, 5-10 mg twice daily. Trimming stripped 4 bases from V and 0 bases from J, with 4 bases between. The CDR3 length is 13 residues. The germline V gene has CDR1 ENHRY and CDR2 SYGVKD.

The sequences come from CD4+ T cells sorted from blood, collected around week 37, from a patient treated with tofacitinib. The chain couples TRBV10-3 to TRBJ1-5; D remains unclear. This receptor was obtained from a human donor with alopecia areata. The CDR3 loop reads CAISADSNQPQHF. For the CDR3, the DNA is TGTGCCATCAGTGCAGATAGCAATCAGCCCCAGCATTTT.